What follows are 13 T cell receptor beta chains derived from one specimen sequenced in a study of shared clonotypes between healthy human individuals. The repertoire was sequenced with immunoSEQ multiplex PCR; TCRdb's copy has only in-frame clones and lacks some. The table has about 1.5 million clones, roughly 96% seen once; the top ten hold 1.2%. The sequenced material came from naive CD4+ T cells sorted from blood. Subset described: CD45RA+ positively selected. The receptors were sampled from a man between 25 and 39 years old in good health.

This clone was detected only once. The chain has TRBV18 and TRBJ1-4; 7 nucleotides match TRBD1. This CDR3 has 14 amino acids. With V trimmed by 3 bases and J by 6 bases, 4 bases remained unmatched. Per the germline V gene, CDR1 is KGHSH and CDR2 is LQKENI. CDR3 DNA: TGTGCCAGCTCACCGACAGGGAGGCATGAAAAACTGTTTTTT. Amino acid sequence: CASSPTGRHEKLFF.

This clone was picked up one time. Other DNA sequences of this sample code for an identical CDR3. This chain uses TRBV5-1 with TRBJ2-7; D is ambiguous. The germline V gene encodes CDR1 SGHRS and CDR2 YFSETQ. V shed 4 bases and J shed 1 base, with 6 bases lying between them. The CDR3 is made up of 12 amino acids. The CDR3 loop reads CASSLPSYEQYF. Here the CDR3 DNA reads TGCGCCAGCAGCCTCCCTTCCTACGAGCAGTACTTC.

CDR3 sequence: CASSQDWVEATNEKLFF. CDR3 in DNA: TGCGCCAGCAGCCAAGATTGGGTAGAGGCAACTAATGAAAAACTGTTTTTT. V usage is TRBV4-1 and J usage is TRBJ1-4; D unresolved. The CDR3 runs to 17 residues. CDR1 is MGHRA, CDR2 YSYEKL, per germline. Trimming removed 0 bases at V and 0 bases at J, with 11 bases between.

The chain is built from TRBV2 and TRBJ2-3; 7 bases align to TRBD2. This CDR3 region has 16 residues. Unmatched junction bases numbered 13, after V lost 7 bases and J lost 3 bases. Germline V gene data show CDR1 as SNHLY and CDR2 as FYNNEI. CDR3 residues: CASKYLVSGGTDTQYF. Here the CDR3 DNA reads TGTGCCAGCAAATATCTGGTATCGGGGGGTACAGATACGCAGTATTTT.

In nucleotides, the CDR3 is TGTGCCTGGAGTGGGACAGGCAATCAGCCCCAGCATTTT. It codes for CAWSGTGNQPQHF. The chain couples TRBV30 to TRBJ1-5, with D possibly being TRBD1 (6 bases). V was shortened by 1 base and J by 2 bases, with 6 bases between the two germline ends. CDR1 and CDR2 (germline): GTSNPN, SVGIG (reference sequence). The CDR3 is 13 amino acids.

This clone is a singleton in its sample. Other DNA sequences in the same sample also yield this CDR3. This sequence joins TRBV6-1 and TRBJ1-5, with unresolved D. CDR3 size: 12 residues. The V and J ends lost 4 bases and 2 bases respectively, with 3 bases between them. Germline lookup yields CDR1 MNHNS and CDR2 SASEGT. In DNA form, the CDR3 reads TGTGCCAGCAGTGCTGGCAATCAGCCCCAGCATTTT. This translates into CASSAGNQPQHF.

The V gene is TRBV2, the J gene TRBJ1-5; the D gene is possibly TRBD1 (5 bases). The ends were cut back, 2 bases at V and 9 bases at J, with 14 bases in the middle. The CDR3 totals 14 residues. The germline V gene encodes CDR1 SNHLY and CDR2 FYNNEI. The CDR3: CASSELVREWPQHF. CDR3 bases: TGTGCCAGCAGTGAATTGGTCAGGGAATGGCCCCAGCATTTT.

CDR3 DNA: TGTGCCAGCAGCATTACGGGGCCGGAGACCCAGTACTTC. Amino acid sequence: CASSITGPETQYF. This rearrangement joins TRBV6-6 to TRBJ2-5; D is possibly TRBD1 or TRBD2 (5 bases each). Per the germline V gene, CDR1 is MNHNY and CDR2 is SVGAGI (reference sequence). Trimming stripped 6 bases from V and 5 bases from J, with 13 bases between. The CDR3 loop spans 13 amino acids.

The genes are TRBV5-8 and TRBJ2-7; D is possibly TRBD1 or TRBD2 (5 bases each). CDR1 is SGHTS, CDR2 YDEGEE, per germline. This CDR3 is built from 13 residues. Trimming stripped 6 bases from V and 2 bases from J, with 12 bases between. The CDR3 region is CASKWLGAYEQYF. CDR3 DNA sequence: TGTGCCAGCAAGTGGTTGGGGGCCTACGAGCAGTACTTC.

V usage is TRBV19 and J usage is TRBJ1-2; 7 nucleotides align to TRBD1. Germline values: CDR1 LNHDA, CDR2 SQIVND (reference sequence). V trimming: 6 bases; J trimming: 6 bases; junction bases outside the gene matches: 4. The CDR3 length is 12 residues. The CDR3 sequence is CASRGQGDGYTF. CDR3 nucleotides: TGTGCCAGTAGAGGGCAGGGGGATGGCTACACCTTC.

Only a few counts were recorded for this clone. The chain carries TRBV28 and TRBJ2-7; unclear D gene. The V and J ends lost 2 bases and 9 bases respectively, with 11 bases between them. The CDR3 loop spans 12 amino acids. Germline V gene lookup returns CDR1 MDHEN and CDR2 SYDVKM. The CDR3 coding sequence is TGTGCCAGCAGTTTACCCAAGGGCATGCAGTACTTC. It codes for CASSLPKGMQYF.

This chain uses TRBV2 with TRBJ1-1; D not resolved. The CDR3 has 12 amino acids. Germline V gene lookup returns CDR1 SNHLY and CDR2 FYNNEI. Trimming took 5 bases from V and 5 from J, leaving 9 bases between them. The CDR3 region is CASSRTMTEAFF. The CDR3 region has the DNA TGTGCCAGCAGTCGTACGATGACTGAAGCTTTCTTT.

This clone has just one count. J is TRBJ2-2 and V is TRBV7-9; D perhaps matches TRBD2 (6 bases). CDR1 and CDR2 (germline): SEHNR, FQNEAQ (reference sequence). The CDR3 consists of 17 residues. Trimming removed 5 bases at V and 1 base at J, with 17 bases between. The CDR3 is CASSPRGSPVNTGELFF. The CDR3, as DNA: TGTGCCAGCAGCCCCCGGGGGAGCCCCGTGAACACCGGGGAGCTGTTTTTT.